Listed here is a single T cell receptor (beta chain). Its antigen remains unidentified. The record has no base qualities; no much larger clone is one base away. For CDR1 and CDR2, the germline V gene lists LGHNT and FRNRAP. The CDR3 goes from the cysteine to the phenylalanine over 13 residues. The DNA shown is the 39-base CDR3, in frame from base 1. The junction carries 11 bases between V and J, which are trimmed by 2 bases and 9 bases respectively. The source of the sample is a study of cytomegalovirus exposure and HLA in healthy donors (dated by TCRdb to about 2017). Turning to the overall study: An earlier analysis of some 500 of the donors reported about 290 Gb of sequence data and roughly 100 million unique TCR beta sequences from about 180 million T cells. About 280 gigabases of sequencing data and approximately 93 million unique TCR sequences were included in an early release covering about 620 HLA-typed donors. Of the 350 to 400 genotyped donors, 81% fell in the genetic ancestry cluster associated with self-reported Caucasian donors. The study aimed to test whether cataloging public T cell receptors could reveal signatures of past pathogen exposure. The study used immunosequencing to profile the T cell repertoires of hundreds of subjects and linked those repertoires to cytomegalovirus serostatus. A separate validation cohort of roughly 130 different subjects was used in addition to the roughly 640-subject first cohort. To predict cytomegalovirus infection status, the study brought together high-throughput TCR immunosequencing, statistical association of individual TCRs with disease status, and machine learning. A later analysis re-examined previously published TCR beta repertoires from roughly 650 donors and added high-resolution HLA genotyping to investigate patterns of TCR occurrence. Rather than using new phenotypic data, the later analysis identified candidate immune exposures from TCR beta sequences and from how often those sequences occurred across donors. To decide whether each TCR beta V gene segment behaved as functional or pseudogenic, an earlier analysis of some 600 of the donors relied on high-throughput TCR beta sequencing. Alongside the repertoire data, information on donor age, sex, ethnicity and CMV serostatus was compiled. In a later genetic analysis, genome-wide SNP genotypes for about 60% of the 666 donors were used, and that subset was treated as a discovery cohort. All discovery cohort repertoires had been generated on a single sequencing platform. HLA typing included class I and class II loci at four-digit resolution. The number of typed donors differed by locus: roughly 629-640 for A, B, C, DRB1 and DQB1; approximately 540 for DQA1; 606 for DPA1; and some 450 for DPB1. Roughly 5 DR-DQ haplotypes were treated as single units for association and clustering because of strong linkage in the cohort. Among roughly 370 genotyped donors of the cohort, an average of approximately 230,000 unique TCR beta nucleotide sequences were sequenced per donor, about a sixth of them non-productive.

The cohort was made up of about 610 healthy bone marrow donors. At the time of sampling, every cohort member was nominally healthy, though immune exposures that went unrecorded were likely present. The donor tested CMV seronegative, placing the donor among the 350 to 400 seronegative members of the cohort. Each donor provided a peripheral blood sample, and peripheral blood mononuclear cells were used for TCR beta sequencing. Genomic DNA extraction from the blood cell samples was performed with the Qiagen DNeasy Blood Extraction Kit. Here is what the overall study found, with its caveats: A group of highly shared sequence variants was considered likely to be a technical artifact of the sequencing pipeline. CMV serostatus was the only immune exposure information available for the cohort. A further reported finding was that TCR beta sequences accurately predicted the HLA-A and HLA-B alleles for most subjects in the first cohort. A few of the identified cytomegalovirus-associated TCR beta chains were confirmed in vitro to be specific for cytomegalovirus antigens. Only TCR beta chains were sequenced in this cohort, and the absence of alpha or paired-chain data limited detectable features. Roughly uniform sequencing depth across donors was assumed in presence/absence analyses, although this assumption may not hold. A later analysis found that most CMV-associated TCR beta chains appeared HLA-restricted, with HLA associations seemingly driven largely by CMV exposure. Broadly in line with IMGT annotations, most TCR beta V segments showed up in productive rearrangements about 87% or about 30% of the time in an earlier analysis of several hundred of the donors. HLA typing was unavailable for some donors at each locus, so association tests used only the typed subset. The authors suggested that the approach could potentially be generalized to other disease states and immunological phenotypes. A later analysis found that HLA-associated TCR beta chains were more clonally expanded and had lower generation probabilities than equally common non-associated chains. In the study, approximately 150 TCR beta chains were listed as associated with cytomegalovirus. Several of the top co-occurrence clusters appeared to be linked to parvovirus B19, influenza, CMV and Epstein-Barr virus, according to a later analysis. Cytomegalovirus status was reported to be diagnosed by the classifier with high specificity and sensitivity in both the original and validation cohorts. A later analysis found that TCR association rates varied across HLA loci, with DRB1 alleles showing the most associated TCRs and HLA-C alleles the fewest. In a later genetic analysis, fewer N-insertions in productive TCRs were reported among donors in an Asian-associated ancestry cluster than the roughly 670-donor mean. Linkage disequilibrium might explain the correlated functional status among segregating V segments, but an unknown experimental factor could not be excluded. Some IMGT-functional V segments, including TRBV6-2 and TRBV6-3, could not be told apart with the 87-base-pair reads, so those segments were excluded. At a false discovery rate of 0.05, a later analysis linked approximately 18,000 TCR beta sequences to specific HLA alleles. While some public TCRs were present in many individuals, most TCR sequences turned up only very rarely across donors. When HLA alleles, especially DR and DQ, strongly co-occurred, attributing TCR associations to individual alleles was difficult. Because counts were too low, fewer than 20 rarely observed V segments, including chromosome 9 orphons, were excluded from the earlier analysis of 587 of the donors. A later genetic analysis associated a missense DCLRE1C variant with V-gene and J-gene trimming of TCR beta chains, and an independent cohort replicated the association.

Receptors were amplified or captured by the immunoSEQ multiplex PCR assay. For the multiplex PCR, a mixture combining 60 forward primers for TCR Vbeta segments and 13 reverse primers for TCR Jbeta segments was used. The CDR3 region of rearranged TCR beta genes was amplified from genomic DNA with a multiplex PCR assay. On the Illumina HiSeq System, the amplified TCR beta libraries were sequenced as 87-base-pair reads. In the original analysis: Across the 670 or so repertoires, a later analysis counted 80 million or so unique TCR beta chains, 9.5 million to 13 million of which were shared by at least two donors. Raw reads were error-corrected and collapsed into unique sequences with a nearest-neighbor algorithm that merged closely related sequences to remove PCR and sequencing errors. Alignment of CDR3 sequences to IMGT reference sequences was used to assign V, D and J gene segments. For a sequence to be retained, a match of at least six nucleotides was required to both a V gene segment and a J gene segment. Rearrangements were called productive when the CDR3 lacked stop codons and stayed in frame with V and J; all others were non-productive. CDR3 was defined according to IMGT convention as the region running from the second conserved V-encoded cysteine to the conserved J-encoded phenylalanine. The earlier analysis of about 530 of the donors excluded any sequence lacking an unambiguous match to a single V gene segment. In an earlier analysis of 587 of the donors, V segments were called functional above 56.7% productive rearrangements and were called segregating when the between-donor standard deviation exceeded 5%. A statistical classification framework was built to diagnose cytomegalovirus status from the catalog of TCR beta chain sequences. In a later analysis, TCR nucleotide sequences were compared against IMGT/GENE-DB human TR gene sequences so that V and J genes could be assigned. A later analysis assigned CDR3 sequences and most-parsimonious VDJ recombination scenarios with the TCRdist pipeline. In a later analysis, each TCR beta chain was defined by its CDR3 amino acid sequence together with its V-gene family, and reads lacking a unique V-gene family were excluded. As a way to deal with suspected cross-contamination and a sequencing artifact, a later analysis dropped approximately 570 nucleotide sequences that were highly shared and had low generation probability. A later analysis calculated a clonal expansion index for each public chain from normalized within-repertoire ranks of inferred template counts. In a later analysis, generation probabilities were computed using a VDJ recombination model fitted to out-of-frame rearrangements, and the results were checked against IGoR. In a later analysis, hypergeometric tests were used to score TCR-TCR, TCR-HLA and TCR-CMV co-occurrence, with a repertoire-size bias correction applied to TCR pairs. To estimate false discovery rates, a later analysis permuted the HLA or CMV assignments 20 times. In a later analysis, co-occurring TCRs were grouped using DBSCAN, with TCRdist sequence similarity added in when clustering inside HLA-allele-positive subsets. Repertoires with fewer than 30,000 or more than 120,000 public chains were left out of co-occurrence clustering, as were a handful of repertoires with anomalous nucleotide sharing. The source is immuneACCESS, and TCRdb retained only in-frame sequences with V and J called. Part of the clones is not carried over; for the studies checked, unresolved V genes explain less than half of this, and the remainder is unexplained. The V and J calls and clone size are taken from that table; D and trimming were inferred from the DNA. The sample contains approximately 88,000 clones, roughly three fifths of them found a single time. The ten largest clones capture around 3.5% of the sample.

Sequenced: PBMCs. The sequence was collected from a man aged 60-69 years in good health and CMV-seronegative. This chain is built from TRBV12-5 and TRBJ2-1; a tentative D match to TRBD1 spans 5 bases. The nucleotide sequence reads as follows: TGTGCTAGTGGTTTGCCGCAGGGTAGTGAGCAGTTCTTC. This gives the protein CASGLPQGSEQFF. The full variable domain, completed from the reference TRBV12-5 and TRBJ2-1 proteins outside the CDR3, reads DARVTQTPRHKVTEMGQEVTMRCQPILGHNTVFWYRQTMMQGLELLAYFRNRAPLDDSGMPKDRFSAEMPDATLATLKIQPSEPRDSAVYFCASGLPQGSEQFFGPGTRLTVL.